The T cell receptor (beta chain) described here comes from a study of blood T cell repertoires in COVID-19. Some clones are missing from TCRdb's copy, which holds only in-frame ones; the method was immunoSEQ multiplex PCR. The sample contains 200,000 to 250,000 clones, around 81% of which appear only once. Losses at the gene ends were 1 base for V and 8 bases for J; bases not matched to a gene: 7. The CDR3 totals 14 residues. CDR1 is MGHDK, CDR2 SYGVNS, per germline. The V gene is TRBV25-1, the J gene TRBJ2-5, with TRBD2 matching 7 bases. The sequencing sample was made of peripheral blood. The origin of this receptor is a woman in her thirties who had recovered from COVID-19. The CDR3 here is CASSEWGEGRTQYF. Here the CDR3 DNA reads TGTGCCAGCAGTGAATGGGGGGAGGGACGCACCCAGTACTTC.